Following are 27 T cell receptor beta chains from one sample sequenced in a study of prognosis after radiotherapy for stage I lung cancer. CDR3 of TCR beta was amplified from genomic DNA via a two-round multiplex PCR. The authors ran first-round PCR with primers specific to each TRBV and TRBJ gene. MiXCR was run by TCRdb on the multiplex PCR reads, yielding one entry per CDR3 protein. This sample has some 14,000 distinct CDR3 sequences, with around 35% found just once. Sequencing used PBMCs, obtained before or after stereotactic body radiation therapy (not recorded which). The receptors stem from a donor of 50 years or more with non-small cell lung cancer.

The rearrangement uses TRBV6-4 and TRBJ2-1, with D maybe TRBD2 (6 bases). Germline V gene data show CDR1 as MRHNA and CDR2 as SNTAGT. Trimming removed 4 bases from V and 9 bases from J, with 13 bases in between. The CDR3 length is 13 residues. The CDR3 sequence: CASSASGTVEQFF. DNA for the CDR3: TGTGCCAGCAGTGCCTCTGGGACTGTTGAGCAGTTCTTC.

This clonotype was seen repeatedly, ten times or more. This chain connects TRBV30 to TRBJ1-1; 9 bases align to TRBD1. The J segment lost 4 bases and the V segment lost 7 bases, leaving 7 bases of the junction unmatched. The V gene's germline CDR1 is GTSNPN and CDR2 SVGIG (reference sequence). The CDR3 covers 13 residues. The CDR3 nucleotides read TGTGCCTTGGATGGGGACAGGGCCACTGAAGCTTTCTTT. The encoded protein is CALDGDRATEAFF. The full variable domain, completed using reference TRBV30 and TRBJ1-1, is SQTIHQWPATLVQPVGSPLSLECTVEGTSNPNLYWYRQAAGRGLQLLFYSVGIGQISSEVPQNLSASRPQDRQFILSSKKLLLSDSGFYLCALDGDRATEAFFGQGTRLTVV.

About this clonotype itself: This clone may be a read error of a much larger clone one base away. The V call is TRBV15, the J call TRBJ2-7; 7 bases match TRBD1. Looked up from germline, CDR1 is LNHNV and CDR2 is YYDKDF (reference sequence). The CDR3 runs 15 residues. The V gene end was trimmed by 3 bases and the J gene end by 3 bases; junction bases not matched to a gene: 8. CDR3 region: CATSRARGWGYEQYF. In DNA form, the CDR3 reads TGTGCCACCAGCAGGGCCAGGGGGTGGGGCTACGAGCAGTACTTC.

Judged by abundance, this clonotype is medium-sized. J is TRBJ2-1 and V is TRBV2, with D uncertain. Trimming shortened V by 6 bases and J by 0 bases, and 9 bases separated the two germline ends. This CDR3 contains 14 residues. CDR1 is SNHLY and CDR2 is FYNNEI in the germline V gene. Here the CDR3 reads CASSPGTSYNEQFF. Here the CDR3 DNA reads TGTGCCAGCAGCCCTGGAACCTCCTACAATGAGCAGTTCTTC.

By its share, this clonotype is medium-sized. CDR3 nucleotide sequence: TGTGCCTCGGCCACTGTAGATACGCAGTATTTT. This sequence encodes CASATVDTQYF. The chain uses TRBV30 and TRBJ2-3, with D unclear. The germline V and J ends were trimmed by 7 bases and 5 bases, with 10 bases remaining between them. The CDR3 is 11 residues long. The germline gives CDR1 GTSNPN, CDR2 SVGIG (reference sequence).

There are many counts of this clonotype. V is TRBV5-6 and J is TRBJ2-5; TRBD2 might be the D (5 bases). V lost 0 bases and J lost 5, with 11 bases in between. The CDR3 consists of 14 residues. The germline CDR1 and CDR2 sequences are SGHDT and YYEEEE. This chain's CDR3 is CASSLDHTGETQYF. The CDR3 nucleotides are TGTGCCAGCAGCTTGGACCATACGGGGGAGACCCAGTACTTC.

The chain links TRBV7-8 to TRBJ2-3, with 8 bases matching TRBD1. This CDR3 region has 16 residues. From germline, CDR1 is SGHVS and CDR2 FQNEAQ. The V segment lost 0 bases and the J segment 8 bases; nucleotides outside the gene matches: 10. CDR3: CASSLALDRGPGTQYF. In DNA, the CDR3 is TGTGCCAGCAGCTTAGCGCTTGACAGGGGCCCAGGTACGCAGTATTTT.

This clonotype was seen at least ten times. This may be a read error: a much more frequent sequence differs by one nucleotide. This rearrangement joins TRBV5-8 to TRBJ1-1; D gene unclear. Germline CDR1 SGHTS, CDR2 YDEGEE. This CDR3 spans 14 amino acids. CDR3 sequence reads: CASSLSWGTSEVFF. The CDR3 DNA follows: TGTGCCAGCAGCTTGTCGTGGGGAACTTCTGAAGTTTTCTTT.

As to this clonotype: A far larger clone lies a single base away; this is likely a read error. The gene calls are TRBV6-9 and TRBJ2-5; perhaps TRBD1 as D (5 bases). TRBJ2-1 explains the end of the DNA better; the J call may be wrong. The CDR3 totals 14 residues. CDR1 and CDR2 (germline): MNHGY, SVAAGI. The CDR3 spells CASSFSRVYNDQFF. The CDR3 DNA sequence: TGTGCCAGCAGTTTCTCCAGGGTATACAATGATCAGTTCTTC.

This clonotype was observed many times. The chain combines TRBV29-1 with TRBJ2-2; 13 nucleotides agree with TRBD2. Germline lookup yields CDR1 SQVTM and CDR2 ANQGSEA. The CDR3 contains 18 residues. The CDR3 region has the DNA TGCAGGGGACTAGCGGGACCCGATAAATCCGCGAACACCGGGGAGCTGTTTTTT. It specifies CRGLAGPDKSANTGELFF.

This clonotype rates as medium-sized (0.01 to 0.1%). The chain is built from TRBV25-1 and TRBJ2-1, with 11 bases fitting TRBD2. After removal of 4 bases from V and 5 bases from J, the junction contained 4 bases not matched to a gene. The CDR3 runs to 15 residues. The germline gives CDR1 MGHDK, CDR2 SYGVNS. CDR3 loop: CASSGELAGDNEQFF. CDR3 in DNA: TGTGCCAGCAGTGGAGAACTAGCGGGAGACAATGAGCAGTTCTTC.

This clonotype qualifies as medium-sized (0.01 to 0.1%). The chain combines TRBV27 with TRBJ1-5; perhaps TRBD1 as D (6 bases). This CDR3 has 17 residues. The germline CDR1 and CDR2 sequences are MNHEY and SMNVEV (reference sequence). Trimming took off 6 bases at V and 1 base at J, with 19 bases between the two ends. In nucleotides, the CDR3 is TGTGCCAGCAGCCCCGCGCAGGGGTTTGCGAGCAATCAGCCCCAGCATTTT. It specifies CASSPAQGFASNQPQHF.

About this clonotype: At one end the junction does not follow the germline gene, possibly because of a read error. The chain joins TRBV5-1 to TRBJ2-3, with a tentative D call TRBD2 (5 bases). This CDR3 is built from 17 residues. Germline V gene data show CDR1 as SGHRS and CDR2 as YFSETQ. CDR3 DNA: TGTGCCAGCAGCTTGGCCGAAGCGGTGGGGAGCACAGATACGCAGTATTTT. Its translation is CASSLAEAVGSTDTQYF.

The chain employs TRBV7-9 and TRBJ1-5, with D uncertain. Trimming pared 1 base from V and 10 bases from J, leaving 23 bases between. The CDR3 runs 17 residues. Germline V gives CDR1 SEHNR, CDR2 FQNEAQ (reference sequence). CDR3 in amino acids: CASSLDGVGECPCPQHF. The CDR3, as DNA: TGTGCCAGCAGCTTAGATGGCGTGGGAGAGTGCCCGTGTCCCCAGCATTTT.

This clonotype appeared a few times. A much larger clone lies a single base off, so this may be a read error. This chain uses TRBV5-6 with TRBJ2-3; TRBD1 is a possible D gene (5 bases). V dropped 4 bases and J dropped 6 bases, with 12 bases sitting between them. The CDR3 totals 13 residues. The germline V gene encodes CDR1 SGHDT and CDR2 YYEEEE. DNA of the CDR3: TGTGCCAGCAGCATGGTAGGGGCTGATACGCAGTATTTT. This gives the protein CASSMVGADTQYF.

This clonotype was counted many times. CDR3 nucleotide sequence: TGTGCCAGCAGCTTCCGGGACAGGGGATCCTACGAGCAGTACTTC. Protein product: CASSFRDRGSYEQYF. V is TRBV5-4 and J is TRBJ2-7; 10 bases fit TRBD1. Germline trimming cut 2 bases from V and 1 base from J; bases unmatched to any gene: 3. The CDR3 runs 15 residues. The germline V gene has CDR1 SGHNT and CDR2 YYREEE (reference sequence).

In this sample, this clonotype turned up many times. The chain employs TRBV14 and TRBJ2-5, with D possibly matching TRBD1 (6 bases). Trimming took off 0 bases at V and 2 bases at J, with 10 bases between the two ends. The CDR3 contains 15 residues. Germline CDR1 SGHDN, CDR2 FVKESK. CDR3 loop: CASSQDHDRQETQYF. The CDR3 DNA follows: TGTGCCAGCAGCCAAGATCACGACAGGCAAGAGACCCAGTACTTC.

This clonotype was seen many times. One base away lies a much larger clone, so this may be a sequencing read error. The J gene is TRBJ2-1, the V gene TRBV4-1; a possible D gene is TRBD2 (6 bases). The germline V gene encodes CDR1 MGHRA and CDR2 YSYEKL. This CDR3 has 17 residues. The CDR3 nucleotides read TGCGCCAGCAGCCATCTAAAGGACGGGGGTGCCTACAATGAGCGGTTCTTC. Translating it yields CASSHLKDGGAYNERFF.

The chain joins TRBV2 to TRBJ2-4, with a weak D call TRBD2 (6 bases). V lost 0 bases and J 7 bases, leaving 13 bases between the germline ends. This CDR3 has 15 amino acids. CDR1 SNHLY and CDR2 FYNNEI come from the germline V gene. This chain's CDR3 is CASSEARGFGNIQYF. CDR3 DNA sequence: TGTGCCAGCAGTGAAGCGCGGGGCTTCGGTAACATTCAGTACTTC.

With regard to this clonotype: This could be a read error, since a much larger clone is one nucleotide away. The V gene is TRBV20-1, the J gene TRBJ2-5; no clear D gene. In germline, CDR1 is DFQATT, CDR2 SNEGSKA (reference sequence). V dropped 1 base and J dropped 6 bases, with 15 bases sitting between them. The CDR3 runs 14 residues. The CDR3 bases are TGCAGTGCTAGAGGTGATGAAGGGTGGAAGACCCAGTACTTC. This gives the protein CSARGDEGWKTQYF.

This chain joins TRBV7-9 and TRBJ2-4; no clear D gene. The CDR3 length is 10 residues. CDR1 is SEHNR and CDR2 is FQNEAQ in the germline V gene (reference sequence). The V gene lost 11 bases and the J gene lost 14 bases, with 16 bases spanning the gap. The chain's CDR3 is CAQIPGAKYF. Here the CDR3 DNA reads TGTGCCCAGATCCCGGGCGCGAAGTACTTC.

About this clonotype: A read error may produce the germline difference seen at one junction end. The J gene is TRBJ1-2, the V gene TRBV2; tentatively, D is TRBD1 (5 bases). This CDR3 comprises 15 residues. Germline V gene data show CDR1 as SNHLY and CDR2 as FYNNEI. The CDR3 DNA reads as TGTGCCAGCAGTGCTGAGAAGGAGGGGATACATGGCTACACATTC. Its translation: CASSAEKEGIHGYTF.

The chain uses TRBV28 and TRBJ2-1, with D tentatively TRBD2 (6 bases). The CDR3 sequence is 15 residues long. V shed 6 bases and J shed 0 bases, with 12 bases lying between them. Germline CDR1 and CDR2: MDHEN and SYDVKM. CDR3 in DNA: TGTGCCAGCAGCCCCGGGGACTCCTCCTACAATGAGCAGTTCTTC. It codes for CASSPGDSSYNEQFF.

For this clonotype: A far larger clone is a single base away, which makes a read error likely. This chain joins TRBV20-1 and TRBJ2-7; a weak D match, TRBD1 (6 bases). The CDR3 is 13 amino acids. The germline gives CDR1 DFQATT, CDR2 SNEGSKA (reference sequence). Trimming shortened V by 7 bases and J by 7 bases, and 20 bases separated the two germline ends. The DNA of the CDR3 is TGCAGTGGTGAAGGTCGGACAGACAATGAGCAGTACTTC. This gives the protein CSGEGRTDNEQYF.

This clonotype was seen many times. The chain joins TRBV19 to TRBJ1-5, with D perhaps matching TRBD1 (5 bases). The CDR3 is made up of 15 amino acids. Trimming took 0 bases from V and 7 from J, leaving 13 bases between them. The V gene's germline CDR1 is LNHDA and CDR2 SQIVND (reference sequence). The CDR3 loop is CASSIESGWKQPQHF. CDR3 DNA: TGTGCCAGTAGTATAGAGTCAGGGTGGAAGCAGCCCCAGCATTTT.

In this sample, this clonotype is medium-sized. This rearrangement joins TRBV5-1 to TRBJ1-2; possible D gene TRBD1, 5 bases. The CDR3 runs to 14 residues. Deletions cut 3 bases from V and 8 bases from J, with 17 bases between. From germline, CDR1 is SGHRS and CDR2 YFSETQ. CDR3 DNA sequence: TGCGCCAGCAGCTCGGGGCAGTGGGAGGGAGGCTACACCTTC. Translated, it gives CASSSGQWEGGYTF.

V gene TRBV3-1 combines with J gene TRBJ2-7; no clear D. Trimming stripped 3 bases from V and 9 bases from J, with 15 bases between. CDR1 LGHDT and CDR2 YNNKEL come from the germline V gene (reference sequence). The CDR3 contains 13 residues. CDR3 in amino acids: CASSHKGSFGQYF. The CDR3 DNA is TGTGCCAGCAGCCATAAAGGTTCGTTCGGGCAGTACTTC.